This T cell receptor (beta chain) was identified during a study of blood T cell repertoires in COVID-19. Across the study: Samples came from the United States, Italy and Spain, spanning acute and convalescent COVID-19. The cDNA or gDNA used as material had been derived from T cells, B-cell-depleted T cells, or PBMCs.

In the authors' workflow: Reference gene primer amplification yielded estimated nucleated cell counts. Some clones are missing from TCRdb's copy, which holds only in-frame ones; the method was immunoSEQ multiplex PCR. That table furnishes V, J and clone size, whereas the DNA furnished D and trimming. The sample shows approximately 150,000 clones, about 83% of them seen only once. On this clone: A read error may produce the germline difference seen at one junction end.

The CDR3 is made up of 13 amino acids. From germline, CDR1 is ENHRY and CDR2 SYGVKD. The sequencing sample was made of peripheral blood. This chain connects TRBV10-3 to TRBJ1-6; D not resolved. The clonotype originates from a woman in her sixties or seventies who had recovered from COVID-19. CDR3 sequence reads: CAVTENYNSPLHF. For the CDR3, the DNA is TGCGCAGTTACAGAGAACTATAATTCACCCCTCCACTTT.